This T cell receptor (beta chain) appears in the sequencing data of a study of T cell responses to AZD1222 COVID-19 vaccine. Study information: Analysis merged second doses at about 4 or about 12 weeks.

Worth noting for this clone: Antigen specificity is unknown.

V lost 4 bases to trimming and J lost 4 bases, with 8 bases between them. Germline CDR1 SQVTM, CDR2 ANQGSEA. The CDR3 is 12 residues long. Findings and limits, study-wide: Clonal diversity may have been underestimated in mostly white British donors.

This table comes from immunoSEQ multiplex PCR, and its TCRdb copy is limited to in-frame clones, with some not included. The repertoire holds some 120,000 clones, with around 88% as singletons. The receptor comes from an adult in good health. The V and J genes are TRBV29-1 and TRBJ1-5; D call uncertain. The input for sequencing was peripheral blood, taken on day 0 of AZD1222 vaccination. The CDR3 protein is CSVGQPNQPQHF. CDR3 nucleotides: TGCAGCGTTGGACAACCAAATCAGCCCCAGCATTTT.